One and the same sample provided the 6 T cell receptor beta chains below, sequenced in a study of T cell responses to AZD1222 COVID-19 vaccine. Method: immunoSEQ multiplex PCR; TCRdb's copy keeps in-frame clones and lacks some. This table has approximately 140,000 clones, under 95% appearing once. The material was peripheral blood, obtained on day 0 of AZD1222 vaccination. The receptors were sampled from an adult in good health.

The chain has TRBV7-8 and TRBJ1-3; the D is unclear. The germline V gene encodes CDR1 SGHVS and CDR2 FQNEAQ. This CDR3 is built from 14 residues. Trimming shortened V by 5 bases and J by 1 base, and 9 bases separated the two germline ends. The chain's CDR3 is CASSLRGSGNTIYF. The DNA of the CDR3 is TGTGCCAGCAGCCTCCGAGGTTCTGGAAACACCATATATTTT.

This rearrangement joins TRBV21-1 to TRBJ2-1; TRBD2, the D gene given by the table, was not confirmed from the DNA. TRBV21-1 corresponds to a pseudogene. CDR3 length: 15 residues. This CDR3 reads CASSNLAGVFYEQFF. Here the CDR3 DNA reads TGTGCCAGCAGCAACCTAGCGGGGGTTTTTTATGAGCAGTTCTTC.

The genes are TRBV12-5 and TRBJ1-2; D unresolved. CDR3 size: 13 residues. V lost 1 base and J lost 0, with 3 bases in between. CDR1 is LGHNT, CDR2 FRNRAP, per germline. The CDR3 DNA sequence: TGTGCTAGTGGTTTGGGCACTAACTATGGCTACACCTTC. Translation: CASGLGTNYGYTF.

The chain couples TRBV19 to TRBJ1-5; maybe TRBD1 (5 bases). The V and J ends lost 3 bases and 3 bases respectively, with 12 bases between them. The CDR3 is 15 residues long. Germline CDR1 reads LNHDA; CDR2 reads SQIVND (reference sequence). The CDR3 region has the DNA TGTGCCAGTAGTATTTTTCGACAGAACAATCAGCCCCAGCATTTT. Protein sequence: CASSIFRQNNQPQHF.

The V gene is TRBV7-9, the J gene TRBJ2-7; 9 positions agree with TRBD2. CDR1 is SEHNR, CDR2 FQNEAQ, per germline (reference sequence). There are 14 residues in the CDR3. After removal of 5 bases from V and 0 bases from J, the junction contained 2 bases not matched to a gene. CDR3 in amino acids: CASSVSGSSYEQYF. CDR3 coding DNA: TGTGCCAGCAGCGTTAGCGGGAGCTCCTACGAGCAGTACTTC.

The rearrangement joins TRBV6-4 to TRBJ2-1, with 10 bases lining up with TRBD2. Germline V lookup: CDR1 MRHNA, CDR2 SNTAGT. CDR3 length: 15 residues. The J segment lost 3 bases and the V segment lost 3 bases, leaving 2 bases of the junction unmatched. The CDR3 coding sequence is TGTGCCAGCAGTGAGGGGACTAGCGACTACAATGAGCAGTTCTTC. As protein: CASSEGTSDYNEQFF.